This T cell receptor beta chain was obtained from a study of T cells in Graves' hyperthyroidism and ophthalmopathy. Germline CDR1 LNHDA, CDR2 SQIVND (reference sequence). The CDR3 covers 15 residues. V was trimmed by 3 bases and J by 4 bases, leaving 15 bases between them. The source material, RNA transcripts, was used to amplify TCR beta CDR3 regions. The TCR CDR3 was amplified in a first-round RT-PCR using the HTBI primer set. TCRdb redid the calling of the multiplex PCR reads with MiXCR, one entry per CDR3 protein. This table has 800,000 or so distinct CDR3 sequences, about two fifths appearing once. This clonotype was detected a few times.

The V call is TRBV19, the J call TRBJ1-1; perhaps TRBD1 as D (5 bases). This receptor was obtained from a man in his late teens or twenties with Graves' hyperthyroidism. Input material: blood. The chain's CDR3 is CASSIGGTPFTEAFF. DNA of the CDR3: TGTGCCAGTAGTATCGGGGGGACCCCCTTCACTGAAGCTTTCTTT.